These 27 T cell receptor beta chains originate from one sample sequenced in a study of T cell clones after liver transplantation. Measured with immunoSEQ multiplex PCR; TCRdb has only the in-frame clones, and not every one. This table holds over 60,000 clones, over 70% found once. The sample here was CD4+ T cells from blood, taken before liver transplant. The receptors were sampled from a human donor who received a liver transplant.

The J gene is TRBJ2-7, the V gene TRBV19; 10 bases are a match to TRBD1. Germline CDR1 is LNHDA and CDR2 is SQIVND (reference sequence). The CDR3 extends over 15 amino acids. Trimming cost V 5 bases and J 2 bases; bases outside gene matches: 6. CDR3 protein: CASSSGQGLTYEQYF. The DNA for the CDR3 is TGTGCCAGTAGTTCGGGACAGGGGCTAACCTACGAGCAGTACTTC.

The genes are TRBV5-1 and TRBJ1-4; the match to TRBD1 covers 8 bases. In germline, CDR1 is SGHRS, CDR2 YFSETQ. The CDR3 is 17 amino acids. V shed 4 bases and J 6 bases; nucleotides not matched to a gene: 14. This chain's CDR3 is CASSPLGQGAGDEKLFF. The CDR3 nucleotides read TGCGCCAGCAGCCCGTTAGGCCAGGGGGCAGGCGATGAAAAACTGTTTTTT.

The rearrangement links TRBV28 to TRBJ1-2; D gene uncertain. CDR3 length: 12 amino acids. V was clipped by 4 bases and J by 4 bases, with 7 bases between them. Germline loops: CDR1 MDHEN, CDR2 SYDVKM. The CDR3 DNA reads as TGTGCCAGCAGTTGGGCAGCCTATGGCTACACCTTC. The encoded protein is CASSWAAYGYTF.

This sequence joins TRBV6-1 and TRBJ2-3, with a weak D call TRBD1 (5 bases). The CDR3 spans 15 residues. The V gene lost 4 bases and the J gene lost 2 bases, with 13 bases spanning the gap. Germline values: CDR1 MNHNS, CDR2 SASEGT. The CDR3 here is CASSVRGRVTDTQYF. CDR3 coding DNA: TGTGCCAGCAGTGTAAGGGGTAGGGTCACAGATACGCAGTATTTT.

This clone was seen just once. The chain recombines TRBV28 with TRBJ1-5, with D maybe TRBD1 (5 bases). Trimming pared 5 bases from V and 3 bases from J, leaving 8 bases between. The CDR3 consists of 13 residues. Per the germline V gene, CDR1 is MDHEN and CDR2 is SYDVKM. CDR3 amino acids: CASSRQFNQPQHF. CDR3 sequence (DNA): TGTGCCAGCAGTCGACAGTTCAATCAGCCCCAGCATTTT.

The table lists this clone with a few counts. Other DNA sequences from this sample encode an identical CDR3 as well. V is TRBV18 and J is TRBJ2-5; D remains ambiguous. CDR1 and CDR2 (germline): KGHSH, LQKENI. The CDR3 loop spans 13 amino acids. Trimming took 4 bases from V and 2 from J, leaving 8 bases between them. The CDR3 here is CASSQGFQETQYF. The CDR3 DNA reads as TGTGCCAGCTCACAGGGATTTCAAGAGACCCAGTACTTC.

This chain joins TRBV7-2 and TRBJ2-2, with unresolved D. Per germline, CDR1 SGHTA and CDR2 FQGNSA. This CDR3 is 15 amino acids long. V was shortened by 5 bases and J by 4 bases, with 14 bases between the two germline ends. The CDR3 is CASSHSRRPTGELFF. The DNA of the CDR3 is TGTGCCAGCAGCCACTCACGACGTCCCACCGGGGAGCTGTTTTTT.

In its sample, this clone was seen a few times. The chain links TRBV9 to TRBJ2-2; D perhaps matches TRBD1 (5 bases). Germline V gene lookup returns CDR1 SGDLS and CDR2 YYNGEE. V was trimmed by 4 bases and J by 4 bases, leaving 11 bases between them. The CDR3 consists of 14 residues. The CDR3: CASSPMTATGELFF. The CDR3 nucleotides are TGTGCCAGCAGCCCGATGACAGCCACCGGGGAGCTGTTTTTT.

The chain couples TRBV5-6 to TRBJ2-7, with TRBD1 as a possible D gene (6 bases). CDR3 length equals 16 residues. Germline-derived CDR1 and CDR2 are SGHDT and YYEEEE. Trimming left V 0 bases short and J 0 bases short, with 13 bases between. The CDR3 loop is CASSLVWQGYSYEQYF. DNA of the CDR3: TGTGCCAGCAGCTTGGTATGGCAGGGGTACTCCTACGAGCAGTACTTC.

The chain couples TRBV7-2 to TRBJ2-2, with TRBD2 as a possible D gene (5 bases). Germline loops: CDR1 SGHTA, CDR2 FQGNSA. Between the trimmed V and J ends, which lost 3 bases and 7 bases, there was a span of 15 bases. This CDR3 is built from 15 residues. DNA for the CDR3: TGTGCCAGCAGCTTCGACGGGATTAAGGTCGGGGAGCTGTTTTTT. It yields the protein CASSFDGIKVGELFF.

This chain joins TRBV6-5 and TRBJ1-5, with D possibly being TRBD1 (6 bases). CDR3 length equals 15 residues. V lost 4 bases, J lost 7 bases, and 17 bases lay in between. Germline V lookup: CDR1 MNHEY, CDR2 SVGAGI. The chain's CDR3 is CASSFSRGVGQPQHF. CDR3 in DNA: TGTGCCAGCAGTTTTTCCAGGGGAGTGGGGCAGCCCCAGCATTTT.

The chain combines TRBV18 with TRBJ2-7, with 7 bases aligning to TRBD1. Germline assignment: CDR1 KGHSH and CDR2 LQKENI. This CDR3 is 14 amino acids long. The ends lost 3 bases at V and 0 bases at J; junction bases unmatched: 2. The CDR3 sequence: CASSPRDSSYEQYF. CDR3 coding DNA: TGTGCCAGCTCACCGAGGGACAGCTCCTACGAGCAGTACTTC.

The V gene is TRBV28, the J gene TRBJ1-5; 8 positions agree with TRBD1. The trim removed 3 bases at V and 3 bases at J, leaving 4 bases unmatched. The CDR3 covers 15 residues. Germline V gene sequence: CDR1 MDHEN, CDR2 SYDVKM. CDR3 nucleotide sequence: TGTGCCAGCAGTTTCAGGGGGCCGGTCAATCAGCCCCAGCATTTT. Protein: CASSFRGPVNQPQHF.

The chain employs TRBV10-3 and TRBJ2-1, with TRBD2 matching over 8 bases. Trimming at V came to 3 bases and at J to 4 bases, leaving 8 bases not matched to a gene. The CDR3 loop spans 16 amino acids. Per germline, CDR1 ENHRY and CDR2 SYGVKD. The CDR3 here is CAISEAGASPYNEQFF. CDR3 in DNA: TGTGCCATCAGTGAAGCGGGAGCCAGCCCTTACAATGAGCAGTTCTTC.

V is TRBV7-6 and J is TRBJ1-6; D call uncertain. The V and J ends lost 6 bases and 10 bases respectively, with 13 bases between them. The CDR3 loop spans 13 amino acids. CDR1 and CDR2 (germline): SGHVS, FNYEAQ. CDR3 protein: CASRPNSGSPLHF. The CDR3 DNA reads TGTGCCAGCAGACCCAACTCGGGCTCACCCCTCCACTTT.

The chain links TRBV6-1 to TRBJ1-5; 9 bases line up with TRBD1. CDR1 and CDR2 (germline): MNHNS, SASEGT. The CDR3 loop spans 12 amino acids. V lost 7 bases to trimming and J lost 8 bases; unmatched junction nucleotides: 3. CDR3 bases: TGTGCCAGCAACTGGGACAGGGAGCCCCAGCATTTT. It codes for CASNWDREPQHF.

The J gene is TRBJ2-1, the V gene TRBV28; 9 nucleotides match TRBD1. The germline V gene encodes CDR1 MDHEN and CDR2 SYDVKM. The trim removed 1 base at V and 7 bases at J, leaving 8 bases unmatched. The CDR3 covers 16 residues. CDR3: CASSLFGTGKENEQFF. CDR3 coding DNA: TGTGCCAGCAGTTTATTCGGGACAGGGAAAGAGAATGAGCAGTTCTTC.

This clone was picked up one time. The chain has TRBV30 and TRBJ2-2, with D maybe TRBD2 (6 bases). The CDR3 is made up of 15 amino acids. Germline V gives CDR1 GTSNPN, CDR2 SVGIG (reference sequence). Trimming removed 4 bases from V and 0 bases from J, with 12 bases in between. CDR3 nucleotide sequence: TGTGCCTGGAACATGGGACTTGCGAACACCGGGGAGCTGTTTTTT. This codes for CAWNMGLANTGELFF.

The CDR3 DNA is TGTGCCAGCAGCGCTGGCAGGGAGGTAGTCCGCGGCTACACCTTC. This gives the protein CASSAGREVVRGYTF. This rearrangement joins TRBV5-6 to TRBJ1-2; perhaps TRBD1 as D (5 bases). This CDR3 has 15 amino acids. V lost 4 bases to trimming and J lost 8 bases, with 21 bases between them. The germline CDR1 and CDR2 sequences are SGHDT and YYEEEE.

The J gene is TRBJ1-5, the V gene TRBV5-5, with a possible D match to TRBD1 (5 bases). Trimming took off 0 bases at V and 5 bases at J, with 9 bases between the two ends. The CDR3 runs 14 residues. The V gene's germline CDR1 is SGHKS and CDR2 YYEKEE (reference sequence). The CDR3 region has the DNA TGTGCCAGCAGCTTGGCGGCGGGGGATCAGCCCCAGCATTTT. As protein: CASSLAAGDQPQHF.

This clone was recorded only once. The chain has TRBV2 and TRBJ1-2, with D perhaps TRBD1 (5 bases). The CDR3 has 14 amino acids. Germline-derived CDR1 and CDR2 are SNHLY and FYNNEI. V lost 7 bases and J 7 bases, leaving 19 bases between the germline ends. The CDR3 protein is CASTPVQGSLGYTF. CDR3 bases: TGTGCCAGCACCCCCGTCCAGGGTAGTCTTGGCTACACCTTC.

Comments on this clone: The same CDR3 can be traced to other DNA sequences in this sample. J is TRBJ1-5 and V is TRBV2; 12 bases are a match to TRBD1. The trim removed 4 bases at V and 1 base at J, leaving 8 bases unmatched. CDR3 length equals 18 residues. Germline assignment: CDR1 SNHLY and CDR2 FYNNEI. CDR3 sequence reads: CASSVPGQGAWSNQPQHF. For the CDR3, the DNA is TGTGCCAGCAGTGTCCCGGGACAGGGGGCTTGGAGCAATCAGCCCCAGCATTTT.

This clone has only one observation. The chain carries TRBV6-6 and TRBJ1-4; D is possibly TRBD1 (5 bases). Germline V gives CDR1 MNHNY, CDR2 SVGAGI (reference sequence). The CDR3 extends over 13 amino acids. Deletions cut 4 bases from V and 8 bases from J, with 11 bases between. The CDR3 here is CASSSGLREKLFF. Here the CDR3 DNA reads TGTGCCAGCAGTTCAGGGCTTAGAGAAAAACTGTTTTTT.

This chain uses TRBV6-5 with TRBJ2-2; no definite D call. The germline V gene has CDR1 MNHEY and CDR2 SVGAGI. V was pared by 8 bases and J by 5 bases, with 9 bases between. CDR3 size: 12 residues. Here the CDR3 DNA reads TGTGCCAGCTGTTCCGGGACCGGGGAGCTGTTTTTT. This encodes CASCSGTGELFF.

This clone appeared a few times. The chain couples TRBV10-2 to TRBJ2-3; D gene ambiguous. V shed 3 bases and J shed 2 bases, with 3 bases lying between them. CDR3 length: 12 amino acids. CDR1 is WSHSY, CDR2 SAAADI, per germline. Here the CDR3 reads CASSDYTDTQYF. CDR3 coding DNA: TGCGCCAGCAGTGACTACACAGATACGCAGTATTTT.

This rearrangement joins TRBV6-1 to TRBJ1-5, with 8 bases fitting TRBD1. This CDR3 comprises 17 residues. The V and J ends lost 0 bases and 3 bases, in that order; junction bases with no gene match: 7. The germline gives CDR1 MNHNS, CDR2 SASEGT. This CDR3 is CASSEAMLDRDNQPQHF. CDR3 in DNA: TGTGCCAGCAGTGAAGCGATGTTGGACAGGGACAATCAGCCCCAGCATTTT.

The chain joins TRBV11-2 to TRBJ2-3, with 9 bases fitting TRBD2. There are 16 residues in the CDR3. V lost 3 bases to trimming and J lost 3 bases; unmatched junction nucleotides: 7. Germline lookup yields CDR1 SGHAT and CDR2 FQNNGV. CDR3 amino acids: CASSFKPGLATDTQYF. The CDR3 DNA reads as TGTGCCAGCAGCTTCAAACCGGGACTAGCAACAGATACGCAGTATTTT.